Listed below are T cell receptor beta chains from one sample, sequenced in a study of blood T cells in healthy people across ages. Using its own MiXCR run on the 5' RACE reads, TCRdb lists one record per CDR3 protein. The sample includes about 1.6 million distinct CDR3 sequences, approximately 32% of them seen just once. The specimen was blood. These receptors were taken from a woman under 40 in good health. The CDR3 runs from the conserved cysteine through the conserved F or W. For some rows the clone size is stated as once, few or many, or as a class when expanded; others skip it.

NA	TRBJ2-1	TRBV2	15	CATPSGGDSYNEQFF
NA	TRBJ2-5	TRBV2	14	CASSKTAHPETQYF
few	TRBJ2-3	TRBV3-1	13	CASSQGQVAGEYF
NA	NA	TRBV7-8	17	CASSLVHGTSFPETQYF
NA	TRBJ2-1	TRBV7-2	16	CASRQTGTSGSRKQFF
few	TRBJ2-1	TRBV30	12	CAWSQRYNEQFF
NA	TRBJ1-4	TRBV20-1	15	CSAPSTGAKGEKLFF
many	TRBJ2-1	TRBV3-1	16	CASSQDPERERGEQFF
NA	TRBJ2-3	TRBV18	15	CASLSGRTSRDTQYF
many	TRBJ1-5	TRBV29-1	12	CSVSDGGQPQHF
NA	TRBJ2-1	TRBV4-1	15	CASSQMGLAGNEQFF
NA	TRBJ2-5	TRBV12-3/TRBV12-4	16	CASSLRTERLSRTQYF
many	TRBJ1-2	TRBV29-1	14	CSAMGATGFGGYTF
NA	TRBJ1-5	TRBV4-1	16	CASSQLMGVGNQPQHF
many	TRBJ2-3	TRBV10-3	14	CAIRGLGVGDTQYF
many	TRBJ2-1	TRBV11-2	14	CASSLAGRYNEQFF
NA	NA	TRBV5-6	16	CASSFATSGGRGEQYF
few	TRBJ2-3	TRBV20-1	16	CSAQGSGGSPTGTQYF
NA	TRBJ2-5	TRBV4-2	22	CASSQDQSTLPGTYQTQGTQYF
NA	TRBJ1-1	TRBV30	13	CAWSQARGTEAFF
few	TRBJ2-7	TRBV6-2/TRBV6-3	14	CASSYGRNSYEQYF
many	TRBJ2-6	TRBV29-1	17	CSVVPGTGSSGANVLTF